This record covers a single T cell receptor beta chain. As yet, its antigen is unknown. The record originates from a study of cytomegalovirus exposure and HLA in healthy donors. The study's findings and limits: Rarity marked most TCR sequences, yet some public TCRs occurred in many donors. Later analysis revealed greater clonal expansion in HLA-associated TCR beta chains than in equally common others.

Germline CDR1 reads MNHNY; CDR2 reads SVGAGI (reference sequence). The V and J ends lost 11 bases and 2 bases, in that order; junction bases with no gene match: 5. The length of the CDR3 is 13 residues. The PCR ran on 60 Vbeta and 13 Jbeta primers. Here immunoSEQ multiplex PCR was the method, and the copy in TCRdb shows in-frame clones only, minus some. The sample yields some 67,000 clones, around 80% seen once. The clonotype comes from a man between 35 and 55 years old in good health and CMV-seronegative. The source material was PBMCs. V and J are TRBV6-6 and TRBJ2-2, with 7 bases that match TRBD1. CDR3 sequence (DNA): TGTGCCTACCGGGACAGCAACACCGGGGAGCTGTTTTTT. As protein: CAYRDSNTGELFF.